The 15 T cell receptor beta chains given below trace back to one sample, sequenced in a study of T cell responses to AZD1222 COVID-19 vaccine. Clones were sequenced by immunoSEQ multiplex PCR, and TCRdb holds only the in-frame ones, with some missing. The data show 90,000 or so clones, with 70% to 90% seen just once and more than 5% held by the top ten. The sample was peripheral blood, taken 28 days after the second AZD1222 dose. Receptors originate from an adult who received the AZD1222 COVID-19 vaccine.

The rearrangement joins TRBV6-5 to TRBJ1-2, with D hard to call. V shed 2 bases and J shed 7 bases, with 8 bases lying between them. The CDR3 length is 12 residues. Per the germline V gene, CDR1 is MNHEY and CDR2 is SVGAGI. CDR3 coding DNA: TGTGCCAGCAGTTACGGGCGGTTTGGCTACACCTTC. Protein: CASSYGRFGYTF.

The rearrangement links TRBV19 to TRBJ2-1, with D perhaps TRBD1 or TRBD2 (5 bases each). This CDR3 contains 15 residues. CDR1 and CDR2 (germline): LNHDA, SQIVND (reference sequence). V was cut by 3 bases and J by 7 bases, with 16 bases left in between. The CDR3 DNA sequence: TGTGCCAGTAGTATCCCACGGGGCGGAGTAAATGAGCAGTTCTTC. Encoded protein: CASSIPRGGVNEQFF.

This clone was observed once. The J gene is TRBJ1-1, the V gene TRBV7-9; 10 bases fit TRBD1. This CDR3 has 14 amino acids. The junction had 11 bases not matched to a gene; V was cut back by 5 bases and J by 11 bases. CDR1 and CDR2 from the germline V gene are SEHNR and FQNEAQ (reference sequence). The CDR3 DNA reads TGTGCCAGCAGCATCGGGACAGGGGAAGGTGAGGCTTTCTTT. Protein product: CASSIGTGEGEAFF. Together with reference TRBV7-9 and TRBJ1-1, the CDR3 gives the full variable domain: DTGVSQNPRHKITKRGQNVTFRCDPISEHNRLYWYRQTLGQGPEFLTYFQNEAQLEKSRLLSDRFSAERPKGSFSTLEIQRTEQGDSAMYLCASSIGTGEGEAFFGQGTRLTVV.

This rearrangement joins TRBV4-1 to TRBJ1-3; no clear D gene. The CDR3 contains 12 residues. With 2 bases removed from V and 8 bases from J, the gap between germline ends came to 7 bases. Germline V lookup: CDR1 MGHRA, CDR2 YSYEKL. CDR3 in amino acids: CASSQRRDTIYF. Here the CDR3 DNA reads TGCGCCAGCAGCCAAAGGCGGGACACCATATATTTT.

Only one count was recorded for this clone. The V and J genes are TRBV25-1 and TRBJ1-3; D remains unclear. V was pared by 3 bases and J by 5 bases, with 11 bases between. The CDR3 consists of 14 residues. Per the germline V gene, CDR1 is MGHDK and CDR2 is SYGVNS. The CDR3: CASSDPQRRNTIYF. Here the CDR3 DNA reads TGTGCCAGCAGTGATCCCCAGAGGCGAAACACCATATATTTT.

The gene calls are TRBV12-3 or TRBV12-4 and TRBJ1-2, with 11 bases identical to TRBD1. Germline trimming cut 10 bases from V and 4 bases from J; bases unmatched to any gene: 5. The CDR3 has 13 residues. Here the CDR3 DNA reads TGTGCCATTTCCGGGACAGGGGGCTATGGCTACACCTTC. It encodes CAISGTGGYGYTF.

The V gene is TRBV6-2 or TRBV6-3, the J gene TRBJ2-3; possibly TRBD2 for D (5 bases). This CDR3 comprises 15 residues. The V gene lost 2 bases and the J gene lost 2 bases, with 11 bases spanning the gap. Germline CDR1 and CDR2: MNHEY and SVGEGT. This chain's CDR3 is CASSYTRRYTDTQYF. The CDR3 DNA reads as TGTGCCAGCAGTTACACCCGGAGGTACACAGATACGCAGTATTTT.

The chain combines TRBV18 with TRBJ1-2; D call uncertain. The germline CDR1 and CDR2 sequences are KGHSH and LQKENI. The CDR3 is 14 amino acids. Deletions cut 3 bases from V and 0 bases from J, with 8 bases between. CDR3 protein: CASSPDGTNYGYTF. The CDR3 nucleotides read TGTGCCAGCTCACCCGACGGCACTAACTATGGCTACACCTTC. The variable domain in full, with the rest retrieved from reference TRBV18 and TRBJ1-2, is NAGVMQNPRHLVRRRGQEARLRCSPMKGHSHVYWYRQLPEEGLKFMVYLQKENIIDESGMPKERFSAEFPKEGPSILRIQQVVRGDSAAYFCASSPDGTNYGYTFGSGTRLTVV.

The table lists this clone with a count of one. The rearrangement joins TRBV19 to TRBJ1-5; 8 bases align to TRBD1. CDR1 LNHDA and CDR2 SQIVND come from the germline V gene (reference sequence). J lost 0 bases, V lost 0 bases, and 10 bases had no gene match. The CDR3 runs 19 residues. CDR3 DNA sequence: TGTGCCAGTAGTATAGATCTTCCAGGGACAGGCTATAGCAATCAGCCCCAGCATTTT. Amino acids: CASSIDLPGTGYSNQPQHF.

This chain links TRBV5-1 with TRBJ1-1; D is possibly TRBD1 (5 bases). The CDR3 extends over 13 amino acids. The V end was cut by 0 bases, the J end by 7 bases, with 10 bases between. CDR1 and CDR2 from the germline V gene are SGHRS and YFSETQ. The CDR3, as DNA: TGCGCCAGCAGCTTGGTCCAGGGAGGTGAAGCTTTCTTT. This encodes CASSLVQGGEAFF.

V usage is TRBV4-1 and J usage is TRBJ1-3; D is unresolved. V lost 6 bases to trimming and J lost 4 bases, with 1 base between them. Germline V CDR1 and CDR2: MGHRA, YSYEKL. The length of the CDR3 is 10 residues. CDR3 sequence reads: CASRGNTIYF. The DNA of the CDR3 is TGCGCCAGCAGGGGAAACACCATATATTTT.

The chain uses TRBV7-3 and TRBJ2-1, with a tentative D call TRBD1 (6 bases). CDR1 is SGHTA, CDR2 FQGTGA, per germline. The ends were cut back, 3 bases at V and 9 bases at J, with 9 bases in the middle. This CDR3 spans 12 amino acids. This CDR3 reads CASSLLQGEQFF. CDR3 in DNA: TGTGCCAGCAGCTTGTTACAGGGTGAGCAGTTCTTC.

The chain uses TRBV7-9 and TRBJ1-5; D gene ambiguous. V was shortened by 1 base and J by 6 bases, with 4 bases between the two germline ends. Germline V CDR1 and CDR2: SEHNR, FQNEAQ (reference sequence). The CDR3 is made up of 12 amino acids. The CDR3 here is CASSLEGQPQHF. The CDR3 DNA reads TGTGCCAGCAGCTTAGAGGGTCAGCCCCAGCATTTT.

The chain joins TRBV19 to TRBJ1-2; D unclear. Germline-derived CDR1 and CDR2 are LNHDA and SQIVND (reference sequence). CDR3 length: 13 residues. Trimming removed 3 bases at V and 8 bases at J, with 13 bases between. CDR3 sequence reads: CASSMVAGGGYTF. CDR3 sequence (DNA): TGTGCCAGTAGTATGGTCGCGGGTGGCGGCTACACCTTC.

This sequence joins TRBV5-1 and TRBJ1-2; weak D call: TRBD1 (5 bases). The CDR3 extends over 17 amino acids. Germline V gene lookup returns CDR1 SGHRS and CDR2 YFSETQ. Trimming pared 0 bases from V and 4 bases from J, leaving 19 bases between. Written as DNA, the CDR3 is TGCGCCAGCAGCTTGGCCCCGCAAACAGGAGCCCTCTATGGCTACACCTTC. The encoded protein is CASSLAPQTGALYGYTF. Full variable domain (outside the CDR3, taken from reference TRBV5-1 and TRBJ1-2): KAGVTQTPRYLIKTRGQQVTLSCSPISGHRSVSWYQQTPGQGLQFLFEYFSETQRNKGNFPGRFSGRQFSNSRSEMNVSTLELGDSALYLCASSLAPQTGALYGYTFGSGTRLTVV.